This T cell receptor (beta chain) was found in a study of T cells after yellow fever vaccination. On the study more broadly: Any fraction with a low cell number was prepared using SMART-Seq v4 Ultra Low Input. Notes on the study in general: FACS-sorted repertoires could contain abundant clonotypes contaminating from the bulk population.

The study made its TCR cDNA through 5'RACE template switching. That step introduced a universal primer site along with UMIs. TCRdb re-derived calls from the 5' RACE reads in MiXCR, one entry per CDR3 protein. Of some 300,000 distinct CDR3 sequences in the sample, around 10% were seen once. About this clonotype itself: Its antigen is undetermined.

CDR3 length: 16 amino acids. From germline, CDR1 is MDHEN and CDR2 SYDVKM. With 1 base removed from V and 2 bases from J, the gap between germline ends came to 14 bases. V usage is TRBV28 and J usage is TRBJ2-5; D is unresolved. The sample in question was CD4+ T cells sorted from PBMCs, obtained 45 days after the yellow fever booster vaccination. This receptor was identified in a man younger than 35 who received the YFV17D yellow fever vaccine. CDR3 region: CASSLSPDRIQETQYF. CDR3 nucleotides: TGTGCCAGCAGTTTATCTCCGGACCGAATACAAGAGACCCAGTACTTC.